What follows describes a single T cell receptor (beta chain). What antigen it recognizes has not been identified. No much larger clone is present one base from it, and per-base qualities are unavailable. The data were obtained in a study of tumor-infiltrating lymphocytes in oesophageal squamous cell carcinoma (dated by TCRdb to 2016 to 2017). Reading from cysteine to phenylalanine, the CDR3 counts 14 amino acids. Here the CDR3 DNA is all that survives: 42 bases in frame from base 1. The trim is 5 bases for V and 4 bases for J, with a gap of 11 bases between the germline ends. CDR1 is given as SGHVS and CDR2 as FNYEAQ, both from the germline V gene. Libraries were built with PCR. The data were produced on an Illumina HiSeq 2000. TCRdb trimmed public reads at Q25 via fastp, called clones via MiXCR and kept in-frame beta chains. Identical CDR3 proteins give one entry, which carries the most common genes and DNA. For this sample there are approximately 9,600 distinct CDR3 sequences; about 55% appear just once. The ten top clones hold about 34% of the sample.

This clonotype originated in a male donor with esophageal squamous cell carcinoma. The rearrangement joined TRBV7-6 to TRBJ1-4; TRBD1 could be the D gene, as 5 bases match. Sequencing input: esophageal tumor tissue. The nucleotide sequence is TGTGCCAGCAGCCTTCGGGGGAGTAATGAAAAACTGTTTTTT. It is translated as CASSLRGSNEKLFF.